This is a list of T cell receptor beta chains from one sample in a study of blood T cell repertoires in COVID-19. Here immunoSEQ multiplex PCR was the method, and the copy in TCRdb shows in-frame clones only, minus some. The sample holds 200,000 to 250,000 clones, about 81% seen once. The sequenced material came from peripheral blood. The receptors were gathered from a woman over 75 with COVID-19, enrolled during active disease. Each CDR3 is given with its conserved first and last residue. Each record gives: V gene, D gene, J gene, clone size, CDR3 protein, CDR3 DNA. A D gene is named only where the DNA matches it firmly. A row's size may be missing; if present it is once, few, many or a size class.

TRBV18,TRBD2,TRBJ2-5,.,CASSGTSGRGEETQYF,TGTGCCAGCTCAGGGACTAGCGGGAGAGGTGAAGAGACCCAGTACTTC
TRBV7-2,TRBD1,TRBJ2-3,few,CASTLGTGPTDTQYF,TGTGCCAGCACCTTGGGGACAGGGCCCACAGATACGCAGTATTTT
TRBV12-3/TRBV12-4,.,TRBJ2-3,.,CASSFDRRTQYF,TGTGCCAGCAGCTTCGACAGGCGAACACAGTATTTT
TRBV27,.,TRBJ2-5,.,CASSLRGLETQYF,TGTGCCAGCAGTTTACGGGGATTGGAGACCCAGTACTTC
TRBV4-2,.,TRBJ2-4,many,CASSQEGELGQGLSKNIQYF,TGTGCCAGCAGCCAAGAGGGGGAGTTGGGGCAGGGGCTTTCCAAAAACATTCAGTACTTC
TRBV18,.,TRBJ2-1,.,CASSTGNEQFF,TGTGCCAGCTCAACAGGGAATGAGCAGTTCTTC
TRBV30,.,TRBJ1-4,.,CAWGHNEKLFF,TGTGCCTGGGGACATAATGAAAAACTGTTTTTT
TRBV9,.,TRBJ1-2,.,CASTVGTMDYGYTF,TGTGCCAGCACTGTGGGGACTATGGACTATGGCTACACCTTC
TRBV19,.,TRBJ2-1,.,CASSTPTLRTHEQFF,TGTGCCAGTAGTACCCCGACTCTACGAACGCATGAGCAGTTCTTC
TRBV14,.,TRBJ2-1,.,CASRETGRNEQFF,TGTGCCAGCAGGGAGACAGGGAGGAATGAGCAGTTCTTC
TRBV19,.,TRBJ1-4,once,CASRQGPTNEKLFF,TGTGCCAGTAGACAGGGCCCAACTAATGAAAAACTGTTTTTT
TRBV27,.,TRBJ2-3,.,CASSPVSGSVDTQYF,TGTGCCAGCAGTCCAGTTAGCGGCTCCGTAGATACGCAGTATTTT
TRBV7-3,TRBD1,TRBJ2-2,.,CASRLDRGNTGELFF,TGTGCCAGCAGATTGGACAGGGGGAACACCGGGGAGCTGTTTTTT
TRBV19,TRBD1,TRBJ2-7,.,CASSRDRVGGEQYF,TGTGCCAGTAGTCGGGACAGGGTTGGGGGCGAGCAGTACTTC
TRBV4-3,TRBD2,TRBJ2-2,once,CASSHFSGGTKAGELFF,TGCGCCAGCAGCCACTTCTCGGGGGGTACGAAAGCCGGGGAGCTGTTTTTT
TRBV7-3,.,TRBJ2-2,.,CASSRSTGELFF,TGTGCCAGCAGCAGGAGCACCGGGGAGCTGTTTTTT
TRBV30,.,TRBJ1-5,.,CAWSVGQTLNQPQHF,TGTGCCTGGAGTGTGGGGCAGACCCTTAATCAGCCCCAGCATTTT
TRBV5-1,.,TRBJ1-6,.,CASPWQGNGMPLHF,TGCGCCAGCCCCTGGCAGGGGAATGGGATGCCCCTCCACTTT
TRBV6-2/TRBV6-3,.,TRBJ2-1,.,CASSYLAGITYNEQFF,TGTGCCAGCAGCTATCTGGCGGGGATTACCTACAATGAGCAGTTCTTC
TRBV28,.,TRBJ1-1,.,CASHGVIAFF,TGTGCCAGCCACGGGGTGATAGCTTTCTTT
TRBV28,TRBD1,TRBJ1-4,few,CASSVTGLGNEKLFF,TGTGCCAGCAGTGTGACAGGGTTGGGGAATGAAAAACTGTTTTTT
TRBV6-6,.,TRBJ2-6,.,CASSSNSAGANVLTF,TGTGCCAGCAGTAGCAATTCTGCTGGGGCCAACGTCCTGACTTTC
TRBV6-2/TRBV6-3,.,TRBJ1-2,once,CASSYAGDGYTF,TGTGCCAGCAGTTACGCGGGGGATGGCTACACCTTC
TRBV3-1/TRBV3-2,.,TRBJ2-1,.,CASSQGGEQFF,TGTGCCAGCAGCCAAGGAGGTGAGCAGTTCTTC
TRBV3-1/TRBV3-2,TRBD1,TRBJ1-4,.,CASSQLDRGVGKLFF,TGTGCCAGCAGCCAACTCGACAGGGGTGTGGGGAAACTGTTTTTT
TRBV5-4,.,TRBJ2-1,.,CASSPRGGANEQFF,TGTGCCAGCAGCCCCCGAGGGGGGGCGAATGAGCAGTTCTTC
TRBV18,TRBD1,TRBJ1-5,.,CASSPTTGGNQPQHF,TGTGCCAGCTCCCCCACGACAGGGGGCAATCAGCCCCAGCATTTT
TRBV7-3,.,TRBJ2-2,once,CASSLMGQLNTGELFF,TGTGCCAGCAGCTTAATGGGACAACTTAACACCGGGGAGCTGTTTTTT
TRBV4-2,TRBD1,TRBJ2-3,.,CASSQAQGQGLDTQYF,TGTGCCAGCAGCCAAGCTCAGGGACAGGGTCTTGATACGCAGTATTTT
TRBV6-1,TRBD2,TRBJ2-5,once,CASSELAGASETQYF,TGTGCCAGCAGTGAACTAGCGGGAGCCTCAGAGACCCAGTACTTC
TRBV25-1,.,TRBJ1-3,.,CASSEGSSSGNTIYF,TGTGCCAGCAGTGAAGGCTCCAGCTCTGGAAACACCATATATTTT
TRBV5-1,.,TRBJ1-2,.,CASSAQGNYGYTF,TGCGCCAGCAGCGCACAGGGTAACTATGGCTACACCTTC
TRBV4-1,TRBD2,TRBJ2-3,.,CASSQEFSGGRMQYF,TGCGCCAGCAGCCAAGAGTTCAGCGGGGGACGAATGCAGTATTTT
TRBV3-1/TRBV3-2,TRBD1,TRBJ1-1,.,CASSPGQGRGAFF,TGTGCCAGCAGCCCGGGACAGGGAAGAGGAGCTTTCTTT
TRBV6-1,.,TRBJ1-2,.,CASSEARRAGYTF,TGTGCCAGCAGTGAAGCGAGGAGGGCAGGCTACACCTTC
TRBV5-1,TRBD1,TRBJ1-1,.,CASSEGQGPNTEAFF,TGCGCCAGCAGCGAGGGACAGGGGCCGAACACTGAAGCTTTCTTT
TRBV18,TRBD1,TRBJ2-1,.,CASSLGQAAYNEQFF,TGTGCCAGCTCACTGGGACAGGCTGCTTACAATGAGCAGTTCTTC
TRBV19,TRBD1,TRBJ1-1,.,CASKTSGQVNTEAFF,TGTGCCAGTAAAACCTCGGGACAGGTGAACACTGAAGCTTTCTTT
TRBV11-2,TRBD1,TRBJ1-5,.,CASSAGQVPNQPQHF,TGTGCCAGCAGCGCAGGACAGGTCCCGAATCAGCCCCAGCATTTT
TRBV5-1,.,TRBJ2-2,.,CASSFGGSNTGELFF,TGCGCCAGCAGCTTTGGGGGCTCGAACACCGGGGAGCTGTTTTTT
TRBV4-1,TRBD2,TRBJ2-3,.,CASSPFLAGLTDTQYF,TGCGCCAGCAGCCCCTTCCTAGCGGGATTGACAGATACGCAGTATTTT